The rows below give T cell receptor beta chains drawn from one sample of a study of T cell changes during pregnancy in multiple sclerosis. Clones were sequenced by immunoSEQ multiplex PCR, and TCRdb holds only the in-frame ones, with some missing. The data show approximately 58,000 clones, 80% to 95% seen once. The sequenced sample was peripheral blood, obtained in the second trimester of pregnancy. The receptors here all came from a female donor with multiple sclerosis, enrolled in a pregnancy study. CDR3s include the opening cysteine and the closing phenylalanine or tryptophan. A D gene is named only where the DNA matches it firmly. Clone sizes are given selectively: once, few, many, or a class where the clone is expanded.

CDR3: CASSPPGLAGQGKNIQYF
DNA: TGTGCCAGCTCACCACCGGGACTAGCGGGGCAAGGCAAAAACATTCAGTACTTC
size: .
V: TRBV18
D: TRBD2
J: TRBJ2-4

CDR3: CASSHPGTVQETQYF
DNA: TGTGCCAGCAGCCATCCCGGGACAGTCCAAGAGACCCAGTACTTC
size: .
V: TRBV5-4
D: TRBD1
J: TRBJ2-5

CDR3: CASRDPGGNNEQFF
DNA: TGTGCCAGTAGAGACCCCGGGGGGAACAATGAGCAGTTCTTC
size: .
V: TRBV19
D: TRBD2
J: TRBJ2-1

CDR3: CASRTGGRYTGELFF
DNA: TGTGCCAGCAGGACTGGCGGGCGCTACACCGGGGAGCTGTTTTTT
size: .
V: TRBV2
D: .
J: TRBJ2-2

CDR3: CSVYRWEGNEQFF
DNA: TGCAGCGTTTACCGGTGGGAGGGTAATGAGCAGTTCTTC
size: .
V: TRBV29-1
D: TRBD2
J: TRBJ2-1

CDR3: CASRGQLNEKLFF
DNA: TGTGCCAGTAGGGGGCAGCTTAATGAAAAACTGTTTTTT
size: .
V: TRBV6-6
D: TRBD1
J: TRBJ1-4

CDR3: CASSIRGREKLFF
DNA: TGTGCCAGTAGTATACGGGGGAGAGAAAAACTGTTTTTT
size: .
V: TRBV19
D: .
J: TRBJ1-4

CDR3: CAWSILAGGEAEQYF
DNA: TGTGCCTGGAGTATCCTAGCGGGAGGGGAAGCCGAGCAGTACTTC
size: once
V: TRBV30
D: TRBD2
J: TRBJ2-7

CDR3: CASSNCRLAGEVQDTQYF
DNA: TGTGCCAGCAGCAATTGCCGACTAGCGGGAGAAGTACAAGATACGCAGTATTTT
size: .
V: TRBV21-1
D: .
J: TRBJ2-3

CDR3: CASSFGQGGREQYF
DNA: TGTGCCAGCAGTTTCGGACAGGGAGGACGGGAGCAGTACTTC
size: .
V: TRBV28
D: TRBD1
J: TRBJ2-7

CDR3: CASSPPGARQGAAFF
DNA: TGTGCCAGCTCACCACCCGGGGCACGTCAGGGGGCGGCTTTCTTT
size: .
V: TRBV18
D: TRBD1
J: TRBJ1-1

CDR3: CASSPRGQGATDTQYF
DNA: TGCGCCAGCAGCCCTCGGGGACAGGGGGCAACAGATACGCAGTATTTT
size: .
V: TRBV5-1
D: TRBD1
J: TRBJ2-3

CDR3: CASSSSRAPTPYEQYF
DNA: TGTGCCAGCAGCTCCAGCAGGGCCCCGACCCCCTACGAGCAGTACTTC
size: once
V: TRBV9
D: .
J: TRBJ2-7

CDR3: CASSPPITGLADYEQYF
DNA: TGTGCCAGCAGTCCTCCTATAACGGGACTAGCGGATTACGAGCAGTACTTC
size: .
V: TRBV28
D: TRBD2
J: TRBJ2-7

CDR3: CASGLGAGPGNEQFF
DNA: TGTGCTAGTGGTTTGGGAGCGGGGCCCGGTAATGAGCAGTTCTTC
size: .
V: TRBV12-5
D: TRBD2
J: TRBJ2-1

CDR3: CASSQDLLVLAGEGAQYF
DNA: TGCGCCAGCAGCCAAGATCTGTTGGTCCTAGCGGGAGAAGGCGCGCAGTATTTT
size: .
V: TRBV4-3
D: TRBD2
J: TRBJ2-3

CDR3: CASMGDRGRDTEAFF
DNA: TGTGCCAGTATGGGAGACAGGGGGCGCGACACTGAAGCTTTCTTT
size: medium-sized
V: TRBV19
D: TRBD1
J: TRBJ1-1

CDR3: CASSGTGGQETQYF
DNA: TGTGCCAGCAGCGGGACAGGAGGGCAAGAGACCCAGTACTTC
size: .
V: TRBV5-4
D: TRBD1
J: TRBJ2-5

CDR3: CASSTLTGVPLHF
DNA: TGTGCCAGCAGCACGCTAACAGGGGTACCCCTCCACTTT
size: .
V: TRBV7-2
D: TRBD1
J: TRBJ1-6

CDR3: CASSRGRERETQYF
DNA: TGTGCCAGCTCACGGGGCAGGGAAAGGGAGACCCAGTACTTC
size: .
V: TRBV18
D: .
J: TRBJ2-5

CDR3: CASSVGHQQNYGYTF
DNA: TGTGCCAGCAGCGTAGGGCACCAACAGAACTATGGCTACACCTTC
size: .
V: TRBV9
D: .
J: TRBJ1-2

CDR3: CASSLLDRVGTEAFF
DNA: TGTGCCAGCAGCTTGTTGGACAGGGTGGGCACTGAAGCTTTCTTT
size: .
V: TRBV5-4
D: TRBD1
J: TRBJ1-1

CDR3: CASTLAGGSYNEQFF
DNA: TGTGCCAGCACATTAGCGGGAGGATCCTACAATGAGCAGTTCTTC
size: .
V: TRBV19
D: TRBD2
J: TRBJ2-1

CDR3: CASSLRQGNTGELFF
DNA: TGCGCCAGCAGCTTGAGGCAGGGGAACACTGGGGAGCTGTTTTTT
size: .
V: TRBV5-1
D: .
J: TRBJ2-2

CDR3: CASSLGLAGVNEQYF
DNA: TGTGCCAGCAGTTTGGGACTAGCGGGAGTAAACGAGCAGTACTTC
size: .
V: TRBV6-6
D: TRBD2
J: TRBJ2-7